The clone carrying this T cell receptor beta chain has only a few counts. Ophthalmopathic donors had moderate-to-severe activity, CAS ≥3 and NOSPECS ≥4, with disease that had lasted under 3 months. Additional autoimmune diseases, uncontrolled infections, pregnancy or lactation disqualified patients. Clinicians made diagnoses from clinical symptoms, serum thyroxine, TRAb, thyroid ultrasound and orbital computed tomography. PBMCs were obtained from roughly 9 ml of fresh peripheral blood. These data originate in a study of Graves' ophthalmopathy and Graves' hyperthyroidism. RNA transcripts provided the template for amplifying TCR beta CDR3 regions. The first round was an RT-PCR with HTBI primers, and the second round was a multiplex PCR. TCRdb fed the multiplex PCR reads into MiXCR, producing one record per CDR3 protein. The data contain approximately 700,000 distinct CDR3 sequences, 40% of them singletons.

The CDR3 contains 15 residues. Trimming stripped 4 bases from V and 4 bases from J, with 12 bases between. Per the germline V gene, CDR1 is KGHDR and CDR2 is SFDVKD. V and J are TRBV24-1 and TRBJ2-2, with a weak D call TRBD1 (5 bases). Sequencing was done on a sample of peripheral blood. The sequence derives from an adult man with Graves' ophthalmopathy. The CDR3 loop is CATSDPRQITGELFF. CDR3 bases: TGTGCCACCAGTGACCCCAGACAGATCACCGGGGAGCTGTTTTTT.